These 5 T cell receptor beta chains were sequenced from one sample in a study of cytotoxic CD8 clonotypes in ibrutinib-treated CLL. TCRdb's table, derived via immunoSEQ multiplex PCR, lists solely in-frame clones and lacks some. Of about 130,000 clones in the sample, about 80% were seen once. Specimen: PBMCs, collected after 12 months of ibrutinib treatment. These receptors were taken from a human donor with chronic lymphocytic leukemia.

Points on this clone: This sample includes further DNA sequences coding for the same CDR3. V and J are TRBV9 and TRBJ2-1; 8 positions agree with TRBD1. CDR3 length: 15 residues. The junction had 7 bases not matched to a gene; V was cut back by 0 bases and J by 8 bases. From germline, CDR1 is SGDLS and CDR2 YYNGEE. Here the CDR3 DNA reads TGTGCCAGCAGCGTAGGAACAGGGGGTCTTGATGAGCAGTTCTTC. Translation gives CASSVGTGGLDEQFF.

This chain connects TRBV19 to TRBJ1-1, with D possibly TRBD1 on 6 matching bases. The V end lost 5 bases, the J end lost 5 bases, and 15 bases lay between the germline ends. Germline CDR1 is LNHDA and CDR2 is SQIVND (reference sequence). CDR3 length: 14 amino acids. The CDR3 DNA reads TGTGCCAGTAGTCCAGGGGTAGAGTATACTGAAGCTTTCTTT. This translates into CASSPGVEYTEAFF.

V and J are TRBV20-1 and TRBJ2-5, with D unclear. V gave up 5 bases and J gave up 5 bases, with 9 bases separating them. Germline V gives CDR1 DFQATT, CDR2 SNEGSKA (reference sequence). CDR3 size: 11 residues. CDR3 amino acids: CSARPRETQYF. CDR3 DNA sequence: TGCAGTGCTCGCCCTCGGGAGACCCAGTACTTC.

This clone was detected only a few times. This chain joins TRBV7-9 and TRBJ1-5; D not resolved. The germline gives CDR1 SEHNR, CDR2 FQNEAQ (reference sequence). This CDR3 spans 12 amino acids. V lost 1 base and J 9 bases, leaving 7 bases between the germline ends. The DNA for the CDR3 is TGTGCCAGCAGCTTAGGGGTTATGCCCCAGCATTTT. Amino acid sequence: CASSLGVMPQHF.

V usage is TRBV5-1 and J usage is TRBJ2-3; 10 bases line up with TRBD2. Germline CDR1 SGHRS, CDR2 YFSETQ. CDR3 size: 14 residues. V dropped 4 bases and J dropped 6; count of bases not matched to a gene: 5. The CDR3 loop reads CASSQSGRADTQYF. In DNA form, the CDR3 reads TGCGCCAGCAGCCAAAGCGGGAGGGCGGATACGCAGTATTTT.